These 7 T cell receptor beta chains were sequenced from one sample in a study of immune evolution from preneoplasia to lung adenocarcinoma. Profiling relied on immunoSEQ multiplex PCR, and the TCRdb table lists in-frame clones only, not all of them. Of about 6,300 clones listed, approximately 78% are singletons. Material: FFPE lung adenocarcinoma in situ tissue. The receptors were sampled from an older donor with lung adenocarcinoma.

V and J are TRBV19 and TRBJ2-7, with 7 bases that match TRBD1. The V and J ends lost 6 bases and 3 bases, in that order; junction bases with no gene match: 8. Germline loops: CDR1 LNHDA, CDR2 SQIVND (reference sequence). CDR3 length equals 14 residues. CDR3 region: CASSESTGIYEQYF. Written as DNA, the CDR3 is TGTGCCAGTAGCGAATCGACAGGGATCTACGAGCAGTACTTC.

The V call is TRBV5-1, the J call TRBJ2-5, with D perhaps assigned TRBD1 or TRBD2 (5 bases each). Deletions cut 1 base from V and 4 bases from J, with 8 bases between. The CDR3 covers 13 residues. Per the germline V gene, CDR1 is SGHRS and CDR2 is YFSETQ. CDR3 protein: CASSLTGTETQYF. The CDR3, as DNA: TGCGCCAGCAGCTTGACCGGGACAGAGACCCAGTACTTC.

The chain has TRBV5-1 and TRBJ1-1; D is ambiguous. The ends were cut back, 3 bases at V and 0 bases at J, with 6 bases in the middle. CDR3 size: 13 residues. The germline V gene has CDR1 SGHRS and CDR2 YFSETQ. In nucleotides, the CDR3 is TGCGCCAGCAGCTCGGATATGAACACTGAAGCTTTCTTT. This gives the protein CASSSDMNTEAFF.

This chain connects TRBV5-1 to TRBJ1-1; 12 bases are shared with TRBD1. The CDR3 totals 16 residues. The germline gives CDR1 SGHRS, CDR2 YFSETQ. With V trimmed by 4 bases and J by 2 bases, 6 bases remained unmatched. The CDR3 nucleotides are TGCGCCAGCAGCCCGGGACAGGGGGCAGGAAACACTGAAGCTTTCTTT. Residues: CASSPGQGAGNTEAFF.

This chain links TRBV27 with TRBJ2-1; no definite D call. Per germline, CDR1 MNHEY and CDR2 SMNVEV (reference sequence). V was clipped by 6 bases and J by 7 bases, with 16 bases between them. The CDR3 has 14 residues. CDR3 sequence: CASSLLGQMNEQFF. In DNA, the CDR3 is TGTGCCAGCAGCCTCCTAGGCCAGATGAATGAGCAGTTCTTC.

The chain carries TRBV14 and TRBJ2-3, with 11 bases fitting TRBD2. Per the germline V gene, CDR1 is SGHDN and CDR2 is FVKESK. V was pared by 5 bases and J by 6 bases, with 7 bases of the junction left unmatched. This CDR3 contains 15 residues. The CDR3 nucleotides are TGTGCCAGCAGCAGAACTAGCGGGGGAGGGGATACGCAGTATTTT. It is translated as CASSRTSGGGDTQYF.

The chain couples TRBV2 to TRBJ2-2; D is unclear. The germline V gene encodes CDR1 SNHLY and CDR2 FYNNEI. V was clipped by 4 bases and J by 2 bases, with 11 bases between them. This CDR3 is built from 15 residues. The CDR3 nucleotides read TGTGCCAGCAGTGCTGGTTTGAGAAACACCGGGGAGCTGTTTTTT. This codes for CASSAGLRNTGELFF.